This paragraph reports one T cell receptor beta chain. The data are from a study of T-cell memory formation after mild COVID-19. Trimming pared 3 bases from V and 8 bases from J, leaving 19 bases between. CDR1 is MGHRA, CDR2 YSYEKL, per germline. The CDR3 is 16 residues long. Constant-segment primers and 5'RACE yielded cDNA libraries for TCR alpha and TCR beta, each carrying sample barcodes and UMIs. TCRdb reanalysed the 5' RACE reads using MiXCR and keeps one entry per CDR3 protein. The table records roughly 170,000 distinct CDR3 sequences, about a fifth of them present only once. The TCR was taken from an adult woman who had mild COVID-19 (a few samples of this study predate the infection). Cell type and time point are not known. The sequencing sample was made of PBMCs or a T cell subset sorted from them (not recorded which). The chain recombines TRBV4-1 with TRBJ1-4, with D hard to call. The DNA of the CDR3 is TGCGCCAGCAGCCACCCCCCGCGAGGGCAGTGGGAAAAACTGTTTTTT. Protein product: CASSHPPRGQWEKLFF.